This T cell receptor beta chain was recovered during a study of blood T cell repertoires in COVID-19. Study context: Italy, Spain and the United States were the sources of the convalescent and acute COVID-19 samples.

The authors' processing: The authors estimated nucleated cell counts from reference gene primer amplification. The protocol was immunoSEQ multiplex PCR, while the TCRdb copy is restricted to in-frame clones and leaves out a portion. Clone size and V and J calls were adopted from that table, with D and trimming inferred from the DNA. Among approximately 70,000 clones listed, more than 85% were seen once. The CDR3 is made up of 11 amino acids. From germline, CDR1 is MNHNY and CDR2 SVGAGI (reference sequence). V was trimmed by 9 bases and J by 7 bases, leaving 12 bases between them. The sequence was obtained from a human donor with active COVID-19. The donor label of this sample is uncertain. The chain has TRBV6-6 and TRBJ1-2, with TRBD1 as a possible D gene (6 bases). Sequencing was performed on peripheral blood. As DNA, the CDR3 is TGTGCCAGTGCTGCAGGGGCTGGCTACACCTTC. Its translation: CASAAGAGYTF.